This record covers a single T cell receptor beta chain. Via MiXCR, TCRdb re-called the 5' RACE reads, giving one row per CDR3 protein. Of under 550,000 distinct CDR3 sequences listed, about a fifth are singletons. V was pared by 4 bases and J by 7 bases, with 5 bases of the junction left unmatched. Germline loops: CDR1 SGHAT, CDR2 FQNNGV. The CDR3 has 13 amino acids. This sample stems from a study of T cells after yellow fever vaccination. Study-wide background: The authors prepared low-cell-number fractions using SMART-Seq v4 Ultra Low Input.

The sequencing here drew on PBMCs, taken roughly 23 days after the first yellow fever vaccination. The chain links TRBV11-2 to TRBJ2-5; the match to TRBD1 covers 8 bases. The sequence was obtained from a man younger than 30 who received the YFV17D yellow fever vaccine. The DNA of the CDR3 is TGTGCCAGCAGCTCTTACAGGGGGTCGACCCAGTACTTC. It is translated as CASSSYRGSTQYF.